One and the same sample provided the 27 T cell receptor beta chains below, sequenced in a study of blood T cell repertoires in COVID-19. Only in-frame clones appear in the TCRdb table, and some are missing; sequencing was by immunoSEQ multiplex PCR. Of some 230,000 clones detected, just under 85% appear once; the ten largest clones hold approximately 15%. Sequenced material: PBMCs or T cells enriched from blood (not recorded which). The source of these receptors is a man aged 35-49 years who had recovered from COVID-19.

The J gene is TRBJ2-5, the V gene TRBV13; D gene uncertain. Germline loops: CDR1 PRHDT, CDR2 FYEKMQ (reference sequence). The V gene lost 0 bases and the J gene lost 4 bases, with 3 bases spanning the gap. This CDR3 is built from 12 residues. The CDR3: CASSLGRETQYF. CDR3 coding DNA: TGTGCCAGCAGCTTAGGCCGAGAGACCCAGTACTTC.

The chain couples TRBV29-1 to TRBJ2-2, with 13 positions matching TRBD2. Trimming removed 6 bases from V and 6 bases from J; junction bases left unmatched: 13. The CDR3 contains 17 residues. Germline assignment: CDR1 SQVTM and CDR2 ANQGSEA. The CDR3 spells CSVLKPTSGRSPGELFF. CDR3 bases: TGCAGCGTCCTTAAACCGACTAGCGGGAGGTCCCCCGGGGAGCTGTTTTTT.

V is TRBV18 and J is TRBJ2-1, with TRBD2 identical over 11 bases. The CDR3 is 15 residues long. The germline gives CDR1 KGHSH, CDR2 LQKENI. The V segment lost 3 bases and the J segment 7 bases; nucleotides outside the gene matches: 5. The CDR3 here is CASSPGLAGANEQFF. The CDR3 DNA reads TGTGCCAGCTCACCTGGACTAGCGGGTGCTAATGAGCAGTTCTTC. The full variable domain, in which reference TRBV18 and TRBJ2-1 provide the parts outside the CDR3, is NAGVMQNPRHLVRRRGQEARLRCSPMKGHSHVYWYRQLPEEGLKFMVYLQKENIIDESGMPKERFSAEFPKEGPSILRIQQVVRGDSAAYFCASSPGLAGANEQFFGPGTRLTVL.

This clone was observed a handful of times. This chain connects TRBV7-5 to TRBJ2-2; the D call TRBD2 from the table was never checked on the DNA. TRBV7-5 is termed a pseudogene. This CDR3 contains 20 residues. CDR3 loop: CVRSLRPTSSRSPEHRGAVF. CDR3 sequence (DNA): TGTGTCAGAAGCCTTCGACCGACTAGCTCCAGGAGCCCCGAACACCGGGGAGCTGTTTTT.

V gene TRBV3-1 (or the pseudogene TRBV3-2) combines with J gene TRBJ1-6, with D tentatively TRBD1 (6 bases). Per the germline V gene, CDR1 is LGHDT and CDR2 is YNNKEL (reference sequence). The CDR3 consists of 14 residues. V was trimmed by 6 bases and J by 9 bases, leaving 15 bases between them. CDR3: CASRTQGEGSPLHF. The CDR3 region has the DNA TGTGCCAGCAGAACACAGGGAGAAGGTTCACCCCTCCACTTT.

This clone was found a few times. The chain has TRBV7-3 and TRBJ1-6; a possible D gene is TRBD1 (6 bases). This CDR3 comprises 16 residues. Trimming pared 1 base from V and 8 bases from J, leaving 15 bases between. Germline assignment: CDR1 SGHTA and CDR2 FQGTGA. CDR3 in amino acids: CASSLKRGTPYSPLHF. In nucleotides, the CDR3 is TGTGCCAGCAGCTTAAAGCGGGGGACACCTTATTCACCCCTCCACTTT.

The gene calls are TRBV4-1 and TRBJ1-4; weak D call: TRBD1 (5 bases). V lost 2 bases and J lost 8, with 18 bases in between. Germline V gene data show CDR1 as MGHRA and CDR2 as YSYEKL. This CDR3 contains 16 residues. The CDR3 DNA reads as TGCGCCAGCAGCCAACCCAATAGGGGCGCAAAGGAAAAACTGTTTTTT. Translating it yields CASSQPNRGAKEKLFF.

This sequence joins TRBV4-3 and TRBJ1-4; D might be TRBD1 (6 bases). The CDR3 covers 17 residues. Germline V lookup: CDR1 LGHNA, CDR2 YSLEER. V was shortened by 0 bases and J by 0 bases, with 11 bases between the two germline ends. CDR3 nucleotide sequence: TGCGCCAGCAGCCAAGATCCCAGGGGTGCAACTAATGAAAAACTGTTTTTT. It encodes CASSQDPRGATNEKLFF.

V gene TRBV5-8 combines with J gene TRBJ2-3, with 9 bases lining up with TRBD1. This CDR3 contains 13 residues. After removal of 5 bases from V and 8 bases from J, the junction contained 6 bases not matched to a gene. CDR1 and CDR2 (germline): SGHTS, YDEGEE. CDR3 region: CASSRLTGGTQYF. The CDR3 bases are TGTGCCAGCAGTCGATTGACAGGGGGTACGCAGTATTTT. The full variable domain, its missing parts supplied by reference TRBV5-8 and TRBJ2-3, is EAGVTQSPTHLIKTRGQQATLRCSPISGHTSVYWYQQALGLGLQFLLWYDEGEERNRGNFPPRFSGRQFPNYSSELNVNALELEDSALYLCASSRLTGGTQYFGPGTRLTVL.

The chain recombines TRBV28 with TRBJ1-6; D not certain. V was shortened by 7 bases and J by 11 bases, with 3 bases between the two germline ends. Germline CDR1 MDHEN, CDR2 SYDVKM. The CDR3 has 9 residues. The CDR3 bases are TGTGCCAGCACTCCACCCCTCCACTTT. The encoded protein is CASTPPLHF.

V is TRBV5-5 and J is TRBJ1-5, with 8 bases matching TRBD1. Germline V gene sequence: CDR1 SGHKS, CDR2 YYEKEE (reference sequence). This CDR3 region has 14 residues. The J segment lost 9 bases and the V segment lost 0 bases, leaving 5 bases of the junction unmatched. The chain's CDR3 is CASSLADREMPQHF. The CDR3 DNA sequence: TGTGCCAGCAGCTTGGCGGACAGGGAGATGCCCCAGCATTTT.

This chain joins TRBV2 and TRBJ1-1, with 8 positions matching TRBD1. V trimming: 2 bases; J trimming: 0 bases; junction bases outside the gene matches: 2. The germline V gene encodes CDR1 SNHLY and CDR2 FYNNEI. This CDR3 has 15 residues. As DNA, the CDR3 is TGTGCCAGCAGTGAATGGGACAGGCTGAACACTGAAGCTTTCTTT. Translated: CASSEWDRLNTEAFF.

The rearrangement joins TRBV7-3 to TRBJ2-1; TRBD1 aligns across 10 bases. With V trimmed by 4 bases and J by 9 bases, 15 bases remained unmatched. The germline V gene encodes CDR1 SGHTA and CDR2 FQGTGA. The CDR3 spans 17 residues. Here the CDR3 reads CASSSLVGTGVAGEQFF. CDR3 coding DNA: TGTGCCAGCAGCTCGCTTGTAGGGACAGGGGTTGCGGGTGAGCAGTTCTTC.

A few counts support this clone. The chain uses TRBV28 and TRBJ1-2; D call uncertain. The V end lost 5 bases, the J end lost 4 bases, and 14 bases lay between the germline ends. Germline loops: CDR1 MDHEN, CDR2 SYDVKM. The CDR3 consists of 14 residues. CDR3 nucleotides: TGTGCCAGCAGTCTTAGGCGGGCGGGCTATGGCTACACCTTC. Its translation: CASSLRRAGYGYTF.

This clone has a single count. The genes are TRBV28 and TRBJ1-5; D perhaps matches TRBD1 (6 bases). Trimming removed 1 base from V and 5 bases from J, with 9 bases in between. The germline gives CDR1 MDHEN, CDR2 SYDVKM. The CDR3 covers 14 residues. The CDR3 DNA sequence: TGTGCCAGCAGTTTATACAGGGTCGATCAGCCCCAGCATTTT. As protein: CASSLYRVDQPQHF.

This chain uses TRBV18 with TRBJ1-1; tentatively, D is TRBD1 (5 bases). Trimming cost V 4 bases and J 4 bases, with 13 bases left between them. Germline CDR1 and CDR2: KGHSH and LQKENI. The CDR3 runs 14 residues. The chain's CDR3 is CASSLHRGSTEAFF. DNA of the CDR3: TGTGCCAGCTCACTGCATCGGGGGAGCACTGAAGCTTTCTTT.

CDR3 loop: CASSLGQGFRYEQYF. CDR3 DNA sequence: TGTGCCAGCAGCTTAGGCCAGGGGTTCCGCTACGAGCAGTACTTC. V gene TRBV7-9 combines with J gene TRBJ2-7; D possibly corresponds to TRBD1 (6 bases). Germline CDR1 is SEHNR and CDR2 is FQNEAQ (reference sequence). The length of the CDR3 is 15 residues. V lost 1 base to trimming and J lost 3 bases, with 13 bases between them.

This clone was seen just once. This sequence joins TRBV28 and TRBJ2-7; 8 nucleotides match TRBD2. Germline trimming cut 8 bases from V and 5 bases from J; bases unmatched to any gene: 11. The CDR3 spans 14 residues. The germline V gene encodes CDR1 MDHEN and CDR2 SYDVKM. The CDR3 DNA is TGTGCCAGCCAAGTGGCGGGCGGGAGGAACGAGCAGTACTTC. Residues: CASQVAGGRNEQYF.

The V gene is TRBV5-1, the J gene TRBJ2-3; 7 bases are shared with TRBD2. This CDR3 region has 17 residues. V dropped 0 bases and J dropped 2; count of bases not matched to a gene: 9. From germline, CDR1 is SGHRS and CDR2 YFSETQ. The CDR3 here is CASSLGSAGEFTDTQYF. Written as DNA, the CDR3 is TGCGCCAGCAGCTTGGGTTCCGCGGGGGAATTCACAGATACGCAGTATTTT. Together with reference TRBV5-1 and TRBJ2-3, the CDR3 gives the full variable domain: KAGVTQTPRYLIKTRGQQVTLSCSPISGHRSVSWYQQTPGQGLQFLFEYFSETQRNKGNFPGRFSGRQFSNSRSEMNVSTLELGDSALYLCASSLGSAGEFTDTQYFGPGTRLTVL.

V is TRBV7-3 and J is TRBJ1-1, with D perhaps matching TRBD1 (5 bases). The CDR3 contains 13 residues. Deletions cut 2 bases from V and 5 bases from J, with 9 bases between. Germline V gene lookup returns CDR1 SGHTA and CDR2 FQGTGA. CDR3 protein: CASSLSGGTEAFF. The CDR3 DNA sequence: TGTGCCAGCAGCTTATCGGGGGGTACTGAAGCTTTCTTT.

This clone was seen a handful of times. One junction end disagrees with the germline gene, perhaps due to a read error. The chain joins TRBV4-2 to TRBJ2-1; 10 bases match TRBD1. Germline CDR1 is LGHNA and CDR2 is YNFKEQ. This CDR3 is 17 amino acids long. The CDR3 DNA reads as TGTGCCAGCAGCAAAGAACCTCCGGGACAGGGGTACAATGAGCAGTTCTTC. This translates into CASSKEPPGQGYNEQFF.

This rearrangement joins TRBV3-1 (or the pseudogene TRBV3-2) to TRBJ2-3, with TRBD2 matching over 10 bases. The CDR3 runs 17 residues. Trimming took 4 bases from V and 4 from J; bases not matched to a gene: 11. The germline V gene encodes CDR1 LGHDT and CDR2 YNNKEL (reference sequence). In nucleotides, the CDR3 is TGTGCCAGCAGCCGAATAGCGGGAGGCCCCACCTCAGATACGCAGTATTTT. Its translation: CASSRIAGGPTSDTQYF.

The chain combines TRBV5-1 with TRBJ2-7; 8 nucleotides agree with TRBD1. This CDR3 region has 14 residues. J lost 0 bases, V lost 4 bases, and 3 bases had no gene match. CDR1 and CDR2 from the germline V gene are SGHRS and YFSETQ. CDR3 in amino acids: CASSPGQGSYEQYF. CDR3 in DNA: TGCGCCAGCAGCCCTGGACAGGGCTCCTACGAGCAGTACTTC.

V gene TRBV5-1 combines with J gene TRBJ1-1, with D possibly TRBD1 on 6 matching bases. V lost 1 base and J 4 bases, leaving 14 bases between the germline ends. The germline CDR1 and CDR2 sequences are SGHRS and YFSETQ. This CDR3 contains 15 residues. The CDR3 DNA reads as TGCGCCAGCAGCTTGTTTGGGGGCGCGGGCACTGAAGCTTTCTTT. Protein: CASSLFGGAGTEAFF. Together with reference TRBV5-1 and TRBJ1-1, the CDR3 gives the full variable domain: KAGVTQTPRYLIKTRGQQVTLSCSPISGHRSVSWYQQTPGQGLQFLFEYFSETQRNKGNFPGRFSGRQFSNSRSEMNVSTLELGDSALYLCASSLFGGAGTEAFFGQGTRLTVV.

The J gene is TRBJ1-4, the V gene TRBV28, with TRBD1 matching over 9 bases. Germline trimming cut 3 bases from V and 9 bases from J; bases unmatched to any gene: 5. The germline gives CDR1 MDHEN, CDR2 SYDVKM. CDR3 length: 14 residues. The CDR3 nucleotides read TGTGCCAGCAGTTTCGGGACAGGGTTACAAAAACTGTTTTTT. Amino acid sequence: CASSFGTGLQKLFF. The full variable domain, in which reference TRBV28 and TRBJ1-4 provide the parts outside the CDR3, is DVKVTQSSRYLVKRTGEKVFLECVQDMDHENMFWYRQDPGLGLRLIYFSYDVKMKEKGDIPEGYSVSREKKERFSLILESASTNQTSMYLCASSFGTGLQKLFFGSGTQLSVL.

This clone was observed a few times. V and J are TRBV7-2 and TRBJ1-2, with D uncertain. V was shortened by 2 bases and J by 8 bases, with 12 bases between the two germline ends. This CDR3 spans 13 amino acids. Germline CDR1 reads SGHTA; CDR2 reads FQGNSA. The CDR3 bases are TGTGCCAGCAGCTTAACTTACCCTTCGGGCTACACCTTC. It encodes CASSLTYPSGYTF.

This chain connects TRBV4-2 to TRBJ1-2; D unresolved. The CDR3 extends over 13 amino acids. Trimming pared 4 bases from V and 4 bases from J, leaving 10 bases between. Germline V lookup: CDR1 LGHNA, CDR2 YNFKEQ. Here the CDR3 reads CASSPQEIYGYTF. The CDR3 region has the DNA TGTGCCAGCAGCCCCCAGGAAATCTATGGCTACACCTTC.